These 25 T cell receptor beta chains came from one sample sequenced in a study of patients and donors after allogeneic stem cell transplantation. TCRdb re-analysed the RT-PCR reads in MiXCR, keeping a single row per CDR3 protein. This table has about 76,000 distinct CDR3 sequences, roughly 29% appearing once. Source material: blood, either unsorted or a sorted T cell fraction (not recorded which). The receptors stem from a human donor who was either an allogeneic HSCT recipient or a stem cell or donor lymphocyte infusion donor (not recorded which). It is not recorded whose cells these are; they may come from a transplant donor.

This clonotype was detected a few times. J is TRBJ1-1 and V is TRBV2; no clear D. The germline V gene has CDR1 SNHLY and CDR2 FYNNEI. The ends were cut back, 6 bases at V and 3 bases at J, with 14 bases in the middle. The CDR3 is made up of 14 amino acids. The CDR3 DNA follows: TGTGCCAGCAGGTTCGGACCCCGCGACACTGAAGCTTTCTTT. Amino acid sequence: CASRFGPRDTEAFF.

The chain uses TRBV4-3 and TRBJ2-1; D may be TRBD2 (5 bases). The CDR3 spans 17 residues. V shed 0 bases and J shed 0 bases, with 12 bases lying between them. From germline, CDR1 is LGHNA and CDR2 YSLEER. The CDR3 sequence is CASSQDLRGSSYNEQFF. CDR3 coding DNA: TGCGCCAGCAGCCAAGATTTAAGAGGGAGCTCCTACAATGAGCAGTTCTTC.

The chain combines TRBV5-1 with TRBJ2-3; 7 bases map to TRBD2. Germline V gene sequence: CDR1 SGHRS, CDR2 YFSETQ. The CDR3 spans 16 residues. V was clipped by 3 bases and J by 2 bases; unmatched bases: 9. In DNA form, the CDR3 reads TGCGCCAGCAGCTCCGAGAGACTAGCCAACACAGATACGCAGTATTTT. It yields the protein CASSSERLANTDTQYF.

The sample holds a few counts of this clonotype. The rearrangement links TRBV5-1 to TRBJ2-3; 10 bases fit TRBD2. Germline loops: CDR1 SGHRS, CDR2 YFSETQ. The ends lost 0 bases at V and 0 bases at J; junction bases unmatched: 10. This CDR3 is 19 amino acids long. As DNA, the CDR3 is TGCGCCAGCAGCTTGGAGATTAGCGGGGGGCCTACTAGCACAGATACGCAGTATTTT. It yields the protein CASSLEISGGPTSTDTQYF.

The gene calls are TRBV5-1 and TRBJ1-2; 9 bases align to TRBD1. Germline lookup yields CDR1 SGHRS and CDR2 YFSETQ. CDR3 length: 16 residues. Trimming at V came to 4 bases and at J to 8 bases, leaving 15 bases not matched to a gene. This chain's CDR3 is CASSIQPGTGMYGYTF. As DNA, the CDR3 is TGCGCCAGCAGCATACAGCCCGGGACAGGGATGTACGGCTACACCTTC.

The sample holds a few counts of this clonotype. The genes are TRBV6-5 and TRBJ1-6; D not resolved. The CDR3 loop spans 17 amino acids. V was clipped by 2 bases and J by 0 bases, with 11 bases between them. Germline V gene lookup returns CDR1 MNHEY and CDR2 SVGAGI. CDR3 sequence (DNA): TGTGCCAGCAGTTACACCTACAGAGACTCCTATAATTCACCCCTCCACTTT. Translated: CASSYTYRDSYNSPLHF.

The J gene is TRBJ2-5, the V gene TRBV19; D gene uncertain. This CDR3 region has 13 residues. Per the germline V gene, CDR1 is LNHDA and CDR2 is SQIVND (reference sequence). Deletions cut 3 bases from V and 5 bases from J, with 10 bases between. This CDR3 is CASSIGLKETQYF. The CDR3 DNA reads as TGTGCCAGTAGTATCGGGCTAAAGGAGACCCAGTACTTC.

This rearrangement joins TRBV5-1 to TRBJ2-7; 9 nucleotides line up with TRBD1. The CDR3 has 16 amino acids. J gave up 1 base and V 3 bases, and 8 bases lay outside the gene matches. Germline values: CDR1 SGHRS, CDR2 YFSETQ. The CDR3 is CASSSRAGTGSYEQYF. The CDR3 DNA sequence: TGCGCCAGCAGCTCCCGAGCCGGGACAGGGTCCTACGAGCAGTACTTC.

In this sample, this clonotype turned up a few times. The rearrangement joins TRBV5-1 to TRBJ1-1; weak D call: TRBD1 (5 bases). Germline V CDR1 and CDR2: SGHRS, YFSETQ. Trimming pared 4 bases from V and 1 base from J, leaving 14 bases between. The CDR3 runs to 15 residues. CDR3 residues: CASSPPLGGNTEAFF. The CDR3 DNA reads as TGCGCCAGCAGCCCTCCCCTGGGGGGGAACACTGAAGCTTTCTTT.

CDR3 in amino acids: CASSYQTGFHSYEQYF. In nucleotides, the CDR3 is TGTGCCAGCAGTTATCAGACAGGTTTTCACAGTTACGAGCAGTACTTC. The J gene is TRBJ2-7, the V gene TRBV6-5, with D tentatively TRBD1 (6 bases). This CDR3 comprises 16 residues. Trimming left V 3 bases short and J 4 bases short, with 19 bases between. Germline V CDR1 and CDR2: MNHEY, SVGAGI.

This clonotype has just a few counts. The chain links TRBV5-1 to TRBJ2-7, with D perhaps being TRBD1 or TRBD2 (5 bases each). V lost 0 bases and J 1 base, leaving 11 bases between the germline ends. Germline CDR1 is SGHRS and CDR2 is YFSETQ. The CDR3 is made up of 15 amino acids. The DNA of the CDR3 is TGCGCCAGCAGCTTGGTGAGGGGCTGGTCCTACGAGCAGTACTTC. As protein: CASSLVRGWSYEQYF.

The CDR3 bases are TGTGCCAGCAGCTCCAGTGGAGGGTACGAGCAGTACTTC. Translated, it gives CASSSSGGYEQYF. V gene TRBV7-2 combines with J gene TRBJ2-7, with a tentative D call TRBD2 (6 bases). The CDR3 runs to 13 residues. Germline V gene sequence: CDR1 SGHTA, CDR2 FQGNSA. The V end was cut by 4 bases, the J end by 4 bases, with 11 bases between.

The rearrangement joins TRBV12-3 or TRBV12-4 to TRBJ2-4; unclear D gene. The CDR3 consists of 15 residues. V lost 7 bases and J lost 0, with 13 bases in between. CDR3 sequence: CASTPAMQAKNIQYF. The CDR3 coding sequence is TGTGCCAGCACTCCCGCCATGCAAGCCAAAAACATTCAGTACTTC.

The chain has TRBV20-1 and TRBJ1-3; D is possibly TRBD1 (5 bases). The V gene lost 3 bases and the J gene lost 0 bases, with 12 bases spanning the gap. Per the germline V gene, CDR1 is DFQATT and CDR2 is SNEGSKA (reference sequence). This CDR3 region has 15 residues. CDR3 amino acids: CSARKGPPSGNTIYF. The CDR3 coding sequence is TGCAGTGCTAGGAAGGGACCGCCCTCTGGAAACACCATATATTTT.

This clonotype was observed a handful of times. CDR3 loop: CASSPTSRQETQYF. In DNA form, the CDR3 reads TGTGCCAGCAGCCCCACCTCAAGACAAGAGACCCAGTACTTC. The chain combines TRBV14 with TRBJ2-5; D remains unclear. V lost 4 bases to trimming and J lost 2 bases, with 11 bases between them. The CDR3 covers 14 residues. Germline assignment: CDR1 SGHDN and CDR2 FVKESK.

Here the CDR3 reads CASSLEPSGRTYNEQFF. The CDR3 DNA reads TGTGCCAGCAGTTTAGAACCTAGCGGCAGAACCTACAATGAGCAGTTCTTC. V is TRBV12-3 or TRBV12-4 and J is TRBJ2-1, with TRBD2 matching 7 bases. The CDR3 has 17 amino acids. Unmatched junction bases numbered 8, after V lost 1 base and J lost 2 bases.

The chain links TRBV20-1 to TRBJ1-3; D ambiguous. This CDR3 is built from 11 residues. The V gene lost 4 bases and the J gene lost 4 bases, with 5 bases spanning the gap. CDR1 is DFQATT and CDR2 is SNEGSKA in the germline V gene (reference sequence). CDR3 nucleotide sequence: TGCAGTGCTATTCGCGGAAACACCATATATTTT. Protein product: CSAIRGNTIYF.

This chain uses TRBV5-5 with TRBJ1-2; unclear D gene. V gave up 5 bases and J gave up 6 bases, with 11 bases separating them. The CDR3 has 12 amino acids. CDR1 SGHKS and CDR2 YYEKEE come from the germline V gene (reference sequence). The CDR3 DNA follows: TGTGCCAGCAGGGCGGCCTGGAATGGCTACACCTTC. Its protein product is CASRAAWNGYTF.

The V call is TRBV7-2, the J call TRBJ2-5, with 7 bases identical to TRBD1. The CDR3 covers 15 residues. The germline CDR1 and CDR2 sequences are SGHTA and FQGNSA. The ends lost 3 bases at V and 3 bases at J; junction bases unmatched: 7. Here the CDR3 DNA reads TGTGCCAGCAGCTTCATCGGGACAGTAAAAGAGACCCAGTACTTC. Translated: CASSFIGTVKETQYF.

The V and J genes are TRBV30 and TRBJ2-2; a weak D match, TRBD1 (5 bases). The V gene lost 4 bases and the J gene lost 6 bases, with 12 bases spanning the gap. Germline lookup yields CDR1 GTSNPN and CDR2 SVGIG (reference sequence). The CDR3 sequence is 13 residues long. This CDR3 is CAWNSWGAGELFF. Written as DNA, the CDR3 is TGTGCCTGGAATTCGTGGGGCGCCGGGGAGCTGTTTTTT.

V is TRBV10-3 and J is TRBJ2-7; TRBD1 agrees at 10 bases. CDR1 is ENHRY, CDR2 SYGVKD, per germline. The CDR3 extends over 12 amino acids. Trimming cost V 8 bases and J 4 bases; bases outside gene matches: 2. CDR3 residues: CAIGQGGYEQYF. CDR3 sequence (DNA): TGTGCCATCGGACAGGGGGGTTACGAGCAGTACTTC.

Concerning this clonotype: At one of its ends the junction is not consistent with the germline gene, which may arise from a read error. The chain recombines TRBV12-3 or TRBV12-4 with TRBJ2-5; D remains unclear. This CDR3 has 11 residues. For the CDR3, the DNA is TGTGTCAGCAGTTTTGGTGAGACCCAGTACTTC. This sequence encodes CVSSFGETQYF.

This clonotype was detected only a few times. CDR3 amino acids: CASGTGTDISTDTQYF. The CDR3 nucleotides are TGTGCTAGTGGAACCGGGACTGACATTAGCACAGATACGCAGTATTTT. The chain couples TRBV12-5 to TRBJ2-3, with D tentatively TRBD2 (6 bases). Per the germline V gene, CDR1 is LGHNT and CDR2 is FRNRAP. V was shortened by 6 bases and J by 0 bases, with 16 bases between the two germline ends. The CDR3 has 16 residues.

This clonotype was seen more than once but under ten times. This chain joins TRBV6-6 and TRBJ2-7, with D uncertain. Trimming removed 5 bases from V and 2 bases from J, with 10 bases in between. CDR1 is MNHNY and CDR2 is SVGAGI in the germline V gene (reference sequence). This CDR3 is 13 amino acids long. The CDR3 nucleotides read TGTGCCAGCAGTCGAACACCAGCCTACGAGCAGTACTTC. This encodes CASSRTPAYEQYF.

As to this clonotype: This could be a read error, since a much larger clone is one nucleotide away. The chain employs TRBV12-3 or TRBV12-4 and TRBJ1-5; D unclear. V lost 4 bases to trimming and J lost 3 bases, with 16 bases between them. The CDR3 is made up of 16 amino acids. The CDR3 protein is CASSYLHRSNNQPQHF. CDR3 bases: TGTGCCAGCAGTTATTTGCACAGAAGTAACAATCAGCCCCAGCATTTT.